Listed below are T cell receptor beta chains from one sample, sequenced in a study of blood T cell dynamics during melanoma immunotherapy. Data came from immunoSEQ multiplex PCR; TCRdb stores just in-frame clones and leaves some out. Of 8,400 or so clones in the sample, more than 80% are singletons; the top ten hold approximately 3.8%. The sequencing here drew on blood, taken from a patient treated with checkpoint blockade. These receptors were collected from a human donor with melanoma. Both conserved end residues are part of each CDR3. A D gene is named only where the DNA matches it firmly. Rows give clone size only sometimes, using once, few, many, or a class for an expanded clone.

>TRBJ1-2|.|.|TRBV6-5
CASSYNPDIPIGYTF
TGTGCCAGCAGTTACAACCCGGACATCCCAATCGGCTACACCTTC
>TRBJ2-1|.|.|TRBV11-2
CASSLTTYNEQFF
TGTGCCAGCAGCTTGACTACATACAATGAGCAGTTCTTC
>TRBJ1-2|.|.|TRBV19
CASSIGGGYGYTF
TGTGCCAGTAGTATCGGGGGCGGCTATGGCTACACCTTC
>TRBJ2-7|TRBD2|.|TRBV9
CASSAGTSGGYEQYF
TGTGCCAGCAGCGCCGGGACTAGCGGGGGTTACGAGCAGTACTTC
>TRBJ1-3|TRBD1|.|TRBV6-5
CASSYRTGGGNTIYF
TGTGCCAGCAGTTACCGGACAGGGGGAGGAAACACCATATATTTT
>TRBJ2-7|TRBD2|.|TRBV6-5
CASRGSGGRSSEQYF
TGTGCCAGCAGGGGGAGTGGCGGGAGATCGAGTGAGCAGTACTTC
>TRBJ2-7|TRBD1|.|TRBV27
CASSIQGALVYEQYF
TGTGCCAGCAGTATACAGGGGGCTCTTGTCTACGAGCAGTACTTC
>TRBJ1-1|.|.|TRBV18
CASSPLPAGSQAGNTEAFF
TGTGCCAGCTCACCACTTCCAGCGGGTTCTCAGGCAGGGAACACTGAAGCTTTCTTT
>TRBJ2-6|.|.|TRBV7-9
CASSLFGGSKPGANVLTF
TGTGCCAGCAGCTTATTCGGGGGCTCGAAGCCTGGGGCCAACGTCCTGACTTTC
>TRBJ2-5|TRBD1|once|TRBV19
CASSMTPGTGETQYF
TGTGCCAGTAGTATGACGCCAGGGACAGGGGAGACCCAGTACTTC
>TRBJ2-7|.|.|TRBV7-2
CASSPSPRYEQYF
TGTGCCAGCAGCCCGAGCCCACGATACGAGCAGTACTTC
>TRBJ2-1|TRBD1|.|TRBV11-1
CASSLVGQGYNEQFF
TGTGCCAGCAGCTTAGTGGGACAGGGATACAATGAGCAGTTCTTC
>TRBJ1-4|TRBD1|.|TRBV5-1
CASSLGTGDGEKLFF
TGCGCCAGCAGCTTGGGGACAGGGGACGGTGAAAAACTGTTTTTT
>TRBJ2-1|TRBD2|.|TRBV15
CATSRGLAGVGTYNEQFF
TGTGCCACCAGCAGGGGACTAGCGGGAGTGGGAACCTACAATGAGCAGTTCTTC
>TRBJ1-2|.|.|TRBV28
CASSERRDANYGYTF
TGTGCCAGCAGTGAAAGGCGTGATGCTAACTATGGCTACACCTTC
>TRBJ2-7|TRBD2|.|TRBV15
CATRAGGDPYEQYF
TGTGCCACCAGGGCCGGGGGGGACCCCTACGAGCAGTACTTC
>TRBJ1-2|.|few|TRBV10-3
CAITPDRYDNYGYTF
TGTGCCATCACCCCGGACAGATACGATAACTATGGCTACACCTTC
>TRBJ2-7|.|.|TRBV15
CATSRAGNYEQYF
TGTGCCACCAGCAGAGCCGGAAACTACGAGCAGTACTTC
>TRBJ2-1|TRBD2|.|TRBV7-2
CASSLTSGGYNEQFF
TGTGCCAGCAGCTTAACTAGCGGGGGTTACAATGAGCAGTTCTTC
>TRBJ1-4|.|.|TRBV29-1
CSAQEGFNEKLFF
TGCAGCGCCCAGGAGGGGTTCAATGAAAAACTGTTTTTT